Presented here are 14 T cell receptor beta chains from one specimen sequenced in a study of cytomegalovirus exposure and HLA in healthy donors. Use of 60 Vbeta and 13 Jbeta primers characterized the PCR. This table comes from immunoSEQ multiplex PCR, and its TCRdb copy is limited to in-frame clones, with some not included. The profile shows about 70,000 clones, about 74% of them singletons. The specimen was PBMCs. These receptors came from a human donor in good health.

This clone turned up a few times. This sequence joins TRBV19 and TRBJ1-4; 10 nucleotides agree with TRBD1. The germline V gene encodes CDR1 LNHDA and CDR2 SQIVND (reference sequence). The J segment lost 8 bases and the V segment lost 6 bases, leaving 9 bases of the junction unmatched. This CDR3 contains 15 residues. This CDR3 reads CASSNRDRGREKLFF. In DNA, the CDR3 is TGTGCCAGTAGCAACCGGGACAGGGGACGGGAAAAACTGTTTTTT.

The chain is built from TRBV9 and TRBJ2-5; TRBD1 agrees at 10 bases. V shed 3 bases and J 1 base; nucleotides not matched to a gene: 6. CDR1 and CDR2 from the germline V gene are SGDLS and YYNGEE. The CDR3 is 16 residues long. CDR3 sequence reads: CASSAGQGGLQETQYF. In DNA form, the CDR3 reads TGTGCCAGCAGCGCCGGACAGGGGGGCCTCCAAGAGACCCAGTACTTC.

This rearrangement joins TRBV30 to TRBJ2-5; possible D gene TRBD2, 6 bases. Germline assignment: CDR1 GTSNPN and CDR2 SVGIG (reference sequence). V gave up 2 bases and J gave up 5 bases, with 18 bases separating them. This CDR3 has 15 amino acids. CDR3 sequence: CAWSTGTFMGETQYF. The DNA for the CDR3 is TGTGCCTGGAGTACCGGGACTTTTATGGGGGAGACCCAGTACTTC.

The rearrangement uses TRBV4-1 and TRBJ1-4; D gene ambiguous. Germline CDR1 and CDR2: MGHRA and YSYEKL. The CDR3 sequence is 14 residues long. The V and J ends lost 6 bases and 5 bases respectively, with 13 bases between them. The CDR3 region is CASSTPTRNEKLFF. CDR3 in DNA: TGCGCCAGCAGTACCCCGACAAGGAATGAAAAACTGTTTTTT.

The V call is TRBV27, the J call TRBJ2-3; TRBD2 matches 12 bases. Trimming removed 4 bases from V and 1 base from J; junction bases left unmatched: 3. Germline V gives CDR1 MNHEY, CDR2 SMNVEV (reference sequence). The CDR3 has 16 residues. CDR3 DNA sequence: TGTGCCAGCAGTTCCAGACTAGCGGGAGGCACAGATACGCAGTATTTT. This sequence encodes CASSSRLAGGTDTQYF.

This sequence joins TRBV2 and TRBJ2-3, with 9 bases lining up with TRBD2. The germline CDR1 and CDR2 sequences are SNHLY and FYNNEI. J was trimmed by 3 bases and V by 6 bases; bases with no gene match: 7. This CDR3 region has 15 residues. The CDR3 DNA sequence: TGTGCCAGCAGGTTACTAGCGGGCCAAACAGATACGCAGTATTTT. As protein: CASRLLAGQTDTQYF.

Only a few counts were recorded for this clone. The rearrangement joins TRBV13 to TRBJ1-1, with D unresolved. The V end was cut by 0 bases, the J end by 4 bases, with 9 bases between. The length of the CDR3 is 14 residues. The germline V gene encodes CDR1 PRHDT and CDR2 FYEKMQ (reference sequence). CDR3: CASSLGSGVTEAFF. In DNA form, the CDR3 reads TGTGCCAGCAGCTTAGGCTCCGGGGTCACTGAAGCTTTCTTT.

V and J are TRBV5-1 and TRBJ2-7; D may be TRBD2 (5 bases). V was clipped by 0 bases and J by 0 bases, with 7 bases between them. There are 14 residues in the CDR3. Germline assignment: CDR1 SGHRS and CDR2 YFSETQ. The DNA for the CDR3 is TGCGCCAGCAGCTTGGAGAGGGACTCCTACGAGCAGTACTTC. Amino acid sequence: CASSLERDSYEQYF. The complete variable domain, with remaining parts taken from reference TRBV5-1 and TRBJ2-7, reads KAGVTQTPRYLIKTRGQQVTLSCSPISGHRSVSWYQQTPGQGLQFLFEYFSETQRNKGNFPGRFSGRQFSNSRSEMNVSTLELGDSALYLCASSLERDSYEQYFGPGTRLTVT.

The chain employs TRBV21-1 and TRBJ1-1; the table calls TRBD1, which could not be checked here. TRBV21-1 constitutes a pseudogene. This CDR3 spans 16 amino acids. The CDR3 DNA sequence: TGTGCCAGCAGCAAAAAAAGTATGGGACAGGAGACTGAAGCTTTCTTT. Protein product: CASSKKSMGQETEAFF.

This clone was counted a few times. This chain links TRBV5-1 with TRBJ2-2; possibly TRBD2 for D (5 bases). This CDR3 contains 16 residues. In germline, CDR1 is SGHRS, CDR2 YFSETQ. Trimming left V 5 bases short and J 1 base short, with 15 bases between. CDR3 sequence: CASSPTDSWNTGELFF. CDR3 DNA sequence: TGCGCCAGCAGTCCAACGGACTCCTGGAACACCGGGGAGCTGTTTTTT.

CDR3 loop: CASSHRGHEQYF. For the CDR3, the DNA is TGTGCCAGCAGCCACAGGGGCCACGAGCAGTACTTC. The chain links TRBV14 to TRBJ2-7; tentative D call: TRBD1 (6 bases). This CDR3 is built from 12 residues. Germline-derived CDR1 and CDR2 are SGHDN and FVKESK. Trimming pared 3 bases from V and 5 bases from J, leaving 8 bases between.

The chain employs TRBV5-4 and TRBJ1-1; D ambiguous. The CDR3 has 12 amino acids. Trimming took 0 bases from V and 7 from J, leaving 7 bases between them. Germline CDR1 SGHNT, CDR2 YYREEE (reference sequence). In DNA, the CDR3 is TGTGCCAGCAGCTTGGAAAGCCATGAAGCTTTCTTT. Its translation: CASSLESHEAFF.

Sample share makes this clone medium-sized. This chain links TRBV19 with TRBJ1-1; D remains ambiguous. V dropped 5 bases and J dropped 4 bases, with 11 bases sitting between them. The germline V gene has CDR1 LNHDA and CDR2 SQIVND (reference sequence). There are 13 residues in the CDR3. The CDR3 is CASSVKTFTEAFF. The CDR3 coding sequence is TGTGCCAGTAGTGTTAAGACTTTCACTGAAGCTTTCTTT.

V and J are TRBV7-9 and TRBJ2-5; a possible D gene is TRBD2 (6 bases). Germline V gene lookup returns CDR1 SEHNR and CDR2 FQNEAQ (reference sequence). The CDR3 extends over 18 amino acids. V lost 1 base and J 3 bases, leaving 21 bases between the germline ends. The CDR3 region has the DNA TGTGCCAGCAGCTTAGTCGCGGGAATTTCAGCTAACAAAGAGACCCAGTACTTC. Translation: CASSLVAGISANKETQYF.